Presented here are 22 T cell receptor beta chains from one specimen sequenced in a study of blood T cells in healthy people across ages (dated by TCRdb to between 2014 and 2017). Receptors were amplified or captured by 5' RACE. The sample was run on an Illumina HiSeq 2500. A second about 7 to 11 cycle PCR used a sample-barcoded 5' primer and a J-beta primer mix. The raw public reads went through TCRdb reprocessing: fastp at Q25, MiXCR clone calling, in-frame beta chains kept. All rows with the same CDR3 protein become a single entry with the most common DNA and genes. Recorded for this sample are more than 650,000 distinct CDR3 sequences; about 55% of them occurred a single time. The ten largest clones capture under 50% of the sample. Input material: blood. The receptors derive from a man of 80 years or more in good health.

The rearrangement joins TRBV6-1 to TRBJ2-4, with D perhaps matching TRBD1 (6 bases). V was clipped by 6 bases and J by 8 bases, with 32 bases between them. Germline CDR1 reads MNHNS; CDR2 reads SASEGT. The CDR3 sequence is 19 residues long. CDR3 nucleotides: TGTGCCAGCAGGGGGGACAACTCCCCTGCCCCGGTACAGAAGTACATTCAGTACTTC. It codes for CASRGDNSPAPVQKYIQYF.

V usage is TRBV11-2 and J usage is TRBJ2-5; 9 positions match TRBD2. CDR1 and CDR2 (germline): SGHAT, FQNNGV. V dropped 1 base and J dropped 2; count of bases not matched to a gene: 5. CDR3 length: 16 amino acids. The CDR3 sequence: CASSLGSGRLQETQYF. The CDR3 DNA sequence: TGTGCCAGCAGCTTAGGCAGCGGGAGGCTACAAGAGACCCAGTACTTC. Combining the CDR3 with reference TRBV11-2 and TRBJ2-5 gives the whole variable domain EAGVAQSPRYKIIEKRQSVAFWCNPISGHATLYWYQQILGQGPKLLIQFQNNGVVDDSQLPKDRFSAERLKGVDSTLKIQPAKLEDSAVYLCASSLGSGRLQETQYFGPGTRLLVL.

This chain uses TRBV24-1 with TRBJ1-1; D is perhaps TRBD1 (6 bases). Germline-derived CDR1 and CDR2 are KGHDR and SFDVKD. The CDR3 is made up of 14 amino acids. Trimming took 4 bases from V and 0 from J, leaving 8 bases between them. CDR3 region: CATSDGQLNTEAFF. In DNA, the CDR3 is TGTGCCACCAGTGACGGACAGTTGAACACTGAAGCTTTCTTT.

This clonotype turned up a few times. V usage is TRBV21-1 and J usage is TRBJ2-3; whether TRBD1, the table's D call, matches the DNA was not checked. TRBV21-1 is flagged as a pseudogene. The CDR3 runs 17 residues. CDR3 amino acids: CASSKGAGFGEHRYAYF. The CDR3 nucleotides read TGTGCCAGCAGCAAAGGGGCGGGGTTTGGTGAGCACAGATACGCGTATTTT.

The rearrangement uses TRBV14 and TRBJ2-1, with D perhaps TRBD2 (5 bases). The CDR3 length is 16 residues. With 3 bases removed from V and 0 bases from J, the gap between germline ends came to 12 bases. Per germline, CDR1 SGHDN and CDR2 FVKESK. The CDR3 nucleotides read TGTGCCAGCAGCCAGAGAGCGGTTAGCTCCTACAATGAGCAGTTCTTC. Its translation is CASSQRAVSSYNEQFF.

The chain has TRBV11-2 and TRBJ2-7; possible D gene TRBD2, 5 bases. Germline lookup yields CDR1 SGHAT and CDR2 FQNNGV. The CDR3 totals 14 residues. V lost 6 bases, J lost 3 bases, and 15 bases lay in between. The CDR3 reads CASSPSGLVYEQYF. As DNA, the CDR3 is TGTGCCAGCAGTCCGAGTGGACTCGTCTACGAGCAGTACTTC.

This clonotype was picked up many times. The chain has TRBV4-1 and TRBJ2-1, with 9 bases that match TRBD2. Germline V gene sequence: CDR1 MGHRA, CDR2 YSYEKL. The CDR3 runs to 15 residues. The J segment lost 4 bases and the V segment lost 4 bases, leaving 5 bases of the junction unmatched. The CDR3 bases are TGCGCCAGCAGCCGAGCGGGAGGCCCTTACAATGAGCAGTTCTTC. The encoded protein is CASSRAGGPYNEQFF.

The chain couples TRBV25-1 to TRBJ2-5, with a weak D call TRBD2 (5 bases). Germline assignment: CDR1 MGHDK and CDR2 SYGVNS. V was clipped by 1 base and J by 5 bases, with 11 bases between them. The CDR3 spans 14 residues. The CDR3 DNA reads as TGTGCCAGCAGTGAATCGCGGGTCCGGGAGACCCAGTACTTC. Its translation is CASSESRVRETQYF.

The genes are TRBV27 and TRBJ2-7; tentative D call: TRBD1 (5 bases). V lost 3 bases to trimming and J lost 0 bases, with 12 bases between them. The germline V gene encodes CDR1 MNHEY and CDR2 SMNVEV (reference sequence). The CDR3 sequence is 15 residues long. CDR3 in amino acids: CASSLGLVTSYEQYF. In DNA, the CDR3 is TGTGCCAGCAGTTTGGGGCTAGTCACCTCCTACGAGCAGTACTTC.

The chain carries TRBV2 and TRBJ1-5; D is perhaps TRBD1 (5 bases). This CDR3 is built from 13 residues. V lost 11 bases and J lost 3, with 14 bases in between. The germline CDR1 and CDR2 sequences are SNHLY and FYNNEI. CDR3 DNA: TGTGCCGGCGGAGACAGCTTCAATCAGCCCCAGCATTTT. Translation gives CAGGDSFNQPQHF.

Points on this clonotype: This could be a read error, since a much larger clone is one nucleotide away. This chain connects TRBV24-1 to TRBJ2-1; D unresolved. The end of the DNA fits TRBJ2-7 better, so the J call may be wrong. The CDR3 loop spans 14 amino acids. CDR1 KGHDR and CDR2 SFDVKD come from the germline V gene. The CDR3, as DNA: TGTGCCACCAAGGGTGACGGGTCCTACAATGAGCAGTACTTC. Translating it yields CATKGDGSYNEQYF.

This clonotype was observed a few times. The chain has TRBV5-1 and TRBJ2-5; D may be TRBD1 (6 bases). The V end was cut by 4 bases, the J end by 0 bases, with 13 bases between. Germline assignment: CDR1 SGHRS and CDR2 YFSETQ. The CDR3 is made up of 15 amino acids. CDR3 protein: CASSPGTGNQETQYF. DNA of the CDR3: TGCGCCAGCAGCCCAGGCACAGGGAACCAAGAGACCCAGTACTTC.

The rearrangement joins TRBV5-4 to TRBJ1-4; possibly TRBD1 for D (6 bases). Germline lookup yields CDR1 SGHNT and CDR2 YYREEE (reference sequence). Deletions cut 4 bases from V and 6 bases from J, with 16 bases between. The CDR3 sequence is 15 residues long. This CDR3 is CASSRSRGADEKLFF. CDR3 sequence (DNA): TGTGCCAGCAGCCGATCTCGGGGGGCTGATGAAAAACTGTTTTTT. Filled out from reference TRBV5-4 and TRBJ1-4, the complete variable domain reads ETGVTQSPTHLIKTRGQQVTLRCSSQSGHNTVSWYQQALGQGPQFIFQYYREEENGRGNFPPRFSGLQFPNYSSELNVNALELDDSALYLCASSRSRGADEKLFFGSGTQLSVL.

The chain is built from TRBV7-3 and TRBJ1-1, with no clear D. This CDR3 has 13 residues. Germline-derived CDR1 and CDR2 are SGHTA and FQGTGA. V was clipped by 1 base and J by 5 bases, with 8 bases between them. This CDR3 reads CASSLIGYTEAFF. CDR3 sequence (DNA): TGTGCCAGCAGCTTAATCGGCTATACTGAAGCTTTCTTT.

The chain is built from TRBV20-1 and TRBJ2-3, with 13 bases lining up with TRBD2. Germline V CDR1 and CDR2: DFQATT, SNEGSKA (reference sequence). Trimming removed 1 base from V and 4 bases from J; junction bases left unmatched: 2. This CDR3 is 15 amino acids long. CDR3 amino acids: CSARGLAGGPDTQYF. The CDR3 DNA follows: TGCAGTGCTAGAGGACTAGCGGGAGGTCCAGATACGCAGTATTTT.

This clonotype was detected only a few times. The V gene is TRBV20-1, the J gene TRBJ2-1; D might be TRBD2 (5 bases). The ends were cut back, 6 bases at V and 12 bases at J, with 15 bases in the middle. The CDR3 covers 11 residues. CDR1 is DFQATT and CDR2 is SNEGSKA in the germline V gene (reference sequence). CDR3 residues: CSASRGAGQFF. Here the CDR3 DNA reads TGCAGTGCCAGTCGGGGTGCCGGGCAGTTCTTC.

In the case of this clonotype: A much bigger clone sits one base away, suggesting this may be a read error. V usage is TRBV27 and J usage is TRBJ2-3; 9 bases fit TRBD2. The V gene's germline CDR1 is MNHEY and CDR2 SMNVEV (reference sequence). Trimming took 6 bases from V and 4 from J; bases not matched to a gene: 5. This CDR3 is 14 amino acids long. The CDR3 region has the DNA TGTGCCAGCAGCTTTAGCGGGAGCGCAGATACGCAGTATTTT. Protein sequence: CASSFSGSADTQYF.

This clonotype has only a few counts. V and J are TRBV4-1 and TRBJ1-5; 9 nucleotides align to TRBD1. J lost 5 bases, V lost 3 bases, and 11 bases had no gene match. Germline lookup yields CDR1 MGHRA and CDR2 YSYEKL. This CDR3 is 17 amino acids long. The DNA for the CDR3 is TGCGCCAGCAGCCAGAACCGGGACAGGGACTTTGATCAGCCCCAGCATTTT. As protein: CASSQNRDRDFDQPQHF.

This clonotype was detected many times. The chain has TRBV7-2 and TRBJ2-1; D is uncertain. CDR1 is SGHTA and CDR2 is FQGNSA in the germline V gene. Trimming removed 5 bases at V and 4 bases at J, with 9 bases between. The CDR3 length is 13 residues. CDR3 sequence (DNA): TGTGCCAGCAGCCCAGGCCGGTACAATGAGCAGTTCTTC. Translating gives CASSPGRYNEQFF.

The chain joins TRBV7-2 to TRBJ1-2, with unresolved D. The CDR3 totals 13 residues. Germline V gene lookup returns CDR1 SGHTA and CDR2 FQGNSA. V was pared by 5 bases and J by 4 bases, with 11 bases between. CDR3 protein: CASSQYTAYGYTF. As DNA, the CDR3 is TGTGCCAGCAGCCAATACACAGCCTATGGCTACACCTTC. Drawing the rest from reference TRBV7-2 and TRBJ1-2, the complete variable domain is GAGVSQSPSNKVTEKGKDVELRCDPISGHTALYWYRQSLGQGLEFLIYFQGNSAPDKSGLPSDRFSAERTGGSVSTLTIQRTQQEDSAVYLCASSQYTAYGYTFGSGTRLTVV.

The chain has TRBV27 and TRBJ2-7; the match to TRBD2 covers 10 bases. With V trimmed by 11 bases and J by 5 bases, 6 bases remained unmatched. This CDR3 is built from 12 residues. Germline lookup yields CDR1 MNHEY and CDR2 SMNVEV (reference sequence). CDR3 in DNA: TGTGCCGTAGCGGGAGGCGGCGACGAGCAGTACTTC. Translating gives CAVAGGGDEQYF.

The J gene is TRBJ2-7, the V gene TRBV7-3, with TRBD1 identical over 8 bases. V shed 5 bases, J shed 4 bases, and the junction held 4 bases outside the gene matches. There are 13 residues in the CDR3. From germline, CDR1 is SGHTA and CDR2 FQGTGA. Here the CDR3 reads CASSNRQGYEQYF. CDR3 in DNA: TGTGCCAGCAGCAATCGACAGGGGTACGAGCAGTACTTC.